This T cell receptor (beta chain) was recovered during a study of memory CD4+ T cells and cytomegalovirus serostatus. As processed by the authors: After removing out-of-frame reads, over 2 million distinct TCRbeta sequences remained. Profiling relied on immunoSEQ multiplex PCR, and the TCRdb table lists in-frame clones only, not all of them. V and J calls and clone size are copied from that table; D and trimming were computed from the DNA. The table records 45,000 to 65,000 clones, about four fifths of them present only once. Single viable CD3+CD4+CD8-CD45RO+ cells were sorted as the memory CD4+ T cells. The sample comprised memory CD4+ T cells from blood. This sequence originates from an adult in good health and CMV-seropositive.

CDR3 DNA sequence: TGTGCCAGTAGGCCCGCCTTTAGCAATCAGCCCCAGCATTTT. It codes for CASRPAFSNQPQHF. The chain links TRBV19 to TRBJ1-5, with D unresolved. Germline V gene data show CDR1 as LNHDA and CDR2 as SQIVND (reference sequence). The CDR3 extends over 14 amino acids. V lost 6 bases and J lost 0, with 9 bases in between.